The 32 T cell receptor beta chains reported below all come from one sample, sequenced in a study of blood T cell repertoires in COVID-19. Produced via immunoSEQ multiplex PCR; TCRdb's table is partial and in-frame only. The sample lists roughly 160,000 clones, roughly 90% occurring once. Sequenced material: peripheral blood. The receptors were sampled from a man younger than 35 with COVID-19, enrolled during active disease.

This clone was seen more than once but under ten times. The chain links TRBV18 to TRBJ2-3; the D gene is possibly TRBD2 (6 bases). Germline CDR1 and CDR2: KGHSH and LQKENI. This CDR3 spans 15 amino acids. Deletions cut 3 bases from V and 3 bases from J, with 13 bases between. CDR3 DNA sequence: TGTGCCAGCTCACCCCGGGACTTACTGACAGATACGCAGTATTTT. Translated, it gives CASSPRDLLTDTQYF.

This chain connects TRBV7-3 to TRBJ2-7, with 10 bases lining up with TRBD1. Germline V gene data show CDR1 as SGHTA and CDR2 as FQGTGA. The trim removed 4 bases at V and 6 bases at J, leaving 6 bases unmatched. The CDR3 sequence is 14 residues long. DNA for the CDR3: TGTGCCAGCAGCTCTGGGACAGGGGCCCTCGAGCAGTACTTC. It specifies CASSSGTGALEQYF.

V gene TRBV28 combines with J gene TRBJ1-2; TRBD1 is a possible D gene (6 bases). Between the trimmed V and J ends, which lost 6 bases and 7 bases, there was a span of 12 bases. Germline CDR1 and CDR2: MDHEN and SYDVKM. The length of the CDR3 is 12 residues. For the CDR3, the DNA is TGTGCCAGCAGGGTAACAGGGTTTGGCTACACCTTC. It specifies CASRVTGFGYTF.

Only a few counts were recorded for this clone. For the CDR3, the DNA is TGTGCCAGCAGCTTAACGTCAAACGGGGAGCTGTTTTTT. Its translation: CASSLTSNGELFF. The rearrangement joins TRBV7-3 to TRBJ2-2; D unclear. The length of the CDR3 is 13 residues. V was shortened by 0 bases and J by 7 bases, with 6 bases between the two germline ends. Per the germline V gene, CDR1 is SGHTA and CDR2 is FQGTGA.

This rearrangement joins TRBV27 to TRBJ2-3; TRBD2 matches at 9 bases. V shed 2 bases and J 3 bases; nucleotides not matched to a gene: 9. Germline V gene data show CDR1 as MNHEY and CDR2 as SMNVEV (reference sequence). The CDR3 extends over 17 amino acids. The CDR3 coding sequence is TGTGCCAGCAGTTTAGATTTTCGCGGGGGGGTTACAGATACGCAGTATTTT. Its translation is CASSLDFRGGVTDTQYF.

This chain joins TRBV19 and TRBJ1-2; D possibly corresponds to TRBD1 (5 bases). Germline loops: CDR1 LNHDA, CDR2 SQIVND (reference sequence). Trimming took off 7 bases at V and 7 bases at J, with 19 bases between the two ends. This CDR3 has 14 residues. In DNA form, the CDR3 reads TGTGCCAGTAATCCCGGAGCCAGGGTCGGTGGCTACACCTTC. It encodes CASNPGARVGGYTF.

The rearrangement uses TRBV5-1 and TRBJ2-1; D is possibly TRBD2 (5 bases). The CDR3 is made up of 14 amino acids. Germline V CDR1 and CDR2: SGHRS, YFSETQ. The V and J ends lost 0 bases and 8 bases respectively, with 12 bases between them. Written as DNA, the CDR3 is TGCGCCAGCAGCTTGGAAGCTCTCGGGGATGAGCAGTTCTTC. Its protein is CASSLEALGDEQFF.

This clone occurred a few times. The rearrangement joins TRBV27 to TRBJ1-2; 10 nucleotides line up with TRBD1. With 5 bases clipped from V and 8 bases from J, the junction kept 5 bases outside the gene matches. Germline V gene data show CDR1 as MNHEY and CDR2 as SMNVEV (reference sequence). The CDR3 runs to 13 residues. CDR3 DNA: TGTGCCAGCAGTCCCGGGACAGGGGCCGGCTACACCTTC. Translation: CASSPGTGAGYTF.

The V gene is TRBV9, the J gene TRBJ2-7; 7 nucleotides agree with TRBD2. CDR3 length equals 15 residues. Germline V gene lookup returns CDR1 SGDLS and CDR2 YYNGEE. Trimming cost V 4 bases and J 3 bases; bases outside gene matches: 10. CDR3 nucleotide sequence: TGTGCCAGCAGCCCGGAGGGCGGGAGCAGCTACGAGCAGTACTTC. Translation gives CASSPEGGSSYEQYF.

The chain uses TRBV30 and TRBJ1-1; no reliable D call. Germline V gives CDR1 GTSNPN, CDR2 SVGIG (reference sequence). The V gene lost 4 bases and the J gene lost 4 bases, with 13 bases spanning the gap. This CDR3 has 13 amino acids. CDR3 amino acids: CAWNTRVGTEAFF. The CDR3 DNA follows: TGTGCCTGGAACACTAGGGTGGGCACTGAAGCTTTCTTT.

The chain couples TRBV18 to TRBJ2-3; 8 bases match TRBD1. The germline gives CDR1 KGHSH, CDR2 LQKENI. This CDR3 spans 15 amino acids. The V segment lost 4 bases and the J segment 1 base; nucleotides outside the gene matches: 4. The CDR3 coding sequence is TGTGCCAGCTCACTAGGACAGGGCCGCACAGATACGCAGTATTTT. Its translation is CASSLGQGRTDTQYF. Full variable domain (missing parts from reference TRBV18 and TRBJ2-3): NAGVMQNPRHLVRRRGQEARLRCSPMKGHSHVYWYRQLPEEGLKFMVYLQKENIIDESGMPKERFSAEFPKEGPSILRIQQVVRGDSAAYFCASSLGQGRTDTQYFGPGTRLTVL.

The chain has TRBV7-2 and TRBJ2-7, with 7 bases aligning to TRBD1. V dropped 0 bases and J dropped 7; count of bases not matched to a gene: 12. The germline gives CDR1 SGHTA, CDR2 FQGNSA. This CDR3 contains 16 residues. The chain's CDR3 is CASSLAFADRQGEQYF. CDR3 in DNA: TGTGCCAGCAGCTTAGCGTTTGCGGACAGGCAGGGGGAGCAGTACTTC.

The J gene is TRBJ2-2, the V gene TRBV11-3; D gene ambiguous. V lost 1 base, J lost 7 bases, and 4 bases lay in between. Germline values: CDR1 SGHNT, CDR2 YENEEA. The CDR3 covers 12 residues. The CDR3 region is CASSLAIGELFF. The DNA for the CDR3 is TGTGCCAGCAGCTTAGCAATCGGGGAGCTGTTTTTT.

This chain uses TRBV25-1 with TRBJ2-1, with TRBD2 as a possible D gene (5 bases). Germline CDR1 MGHDK, CDR2 SYGVNS. The CDR3 loop spans 11 amino acids. CDR3 protein: CAGGRGNEQFF. The CDR3 nucleotides are TGTGCTGGTGGACGGGGCAATGAGCAGTTCTTC.

The chain carries TRBV20-1 and TRBJ1-5; a possible D gene is TRBD1 (5 bases). From germline, CDR1 is DFQATT and CDR2 SNEGSKA (reference sequence). The CDR3 contains 14 residues. With 3 bases removed from V and 2 bases from J, the gap between germline ends came to 11 bases. The CDR3 protein is CSASARVGNQPQHF. The DNA of the CDR3 is TGCAGTGCTAGTGCCAGGGTCGGCAATCAGCCCCAGCATTTT.

The chain links TRBV24-1 to TRBJ2-1; maybe TRBD1 (6 bases). V lost 1 base, J lost 9 bases, and 12 bases lay in between. Germline V gene lookup returns CDR1 KGHDR and CDR2 SFDVKD. The length of the CDR3 is 14 residues. The CDR3 DNA reads as TGTGCCACCAGTGATTTTGGGACATTAGGTGAGCAGTTCTTC. Residues: CATSDFGTLGEQFF.

This clone was detected a few times. The junction shows a germline mismatch at one end, possibly a read error. The chain couples TRBV15 to TRBJ1-4, with D tentatively TRBD1 (5 bases). CDR3 length: 15 amino acids. Germline CDR1 reads LNHNV; CDR2 reads YYDKDF (reference sequence). The CDR3 nucleotides are TGTGCCACCAGCCCGACCCGGAGGGGCTCTGAAAAACTGCTTTTT. This encodes CATSPTRRGSEKLLF.

This chain uses TRBV11-2 with TRBJ1-3, with D hard to call. Germline CDR1 and CDR2: SGHAT and FQNNGV. Trimming took 5 bases from V and 2 from J, leaving 7 bases between them. The CDR3 contains 13 residues. Here the CDR3 reads CASSHRPGNTIYF. The CDR3 DNA reads TGTGCCAGCAGCCACAGACCTGGAAACACCATATATTTT.

The chain joins TRBV9 to TRBJ2-2; 9 nucleotides align to TRBD1. V was clipped by 3 bases and J by 6 bases; unmatched bases: 15. Looked up from germline, CDR1 is SGDLS and CDR2 is YYNGEE. The CDR3 runs to 18 residues. This CDR3 reads CASSAGFRDRVNAGELFF. In nucleotides, the CDR3 is TGTGCCAGCAGCGCAGGGTTCCGGGACAGGGTAAACGCCGGGGAGCTGTTTTTT.

The J gene is TRBJ2-3, the V gene TRBV21-1; the DNA was not used to check the table's D call, TRBD2. TRBV21-1 is a listed pseudogene. The CDR3 runs 15 residues. CDR3 sequence (DNA): TGTGCCAGCAGCTTTTTGCGGGAGGCCACAGATACGCAGTATTTT. Amino acids: CASSFLREATDTQYF.

The genes are TRBV27 and TRBJ1-5, with no clear D. The CDR3 loop spans 13 amino acids. V was cut by 5 bases and J by 6 bases, with 11 bases left in between. CDR1 and CDR2 (germline): MNHEY, SMNVEV (reference sequence). DNA for the CDR3: TGTGCCAGCAGTACGGCGGGCGTTCAGCCCCAGCATTTT. This encodes CASSTAGVQPQHF.

The V gene is TRBV5-1, the J gene TRBJ2-1; 11 bases match TRBD2. The V segment lost 0 bases and the J segment 4 bases; nucleotides outside the gene matches: 9. Germline V gene data show CDR1 as SGHRS and CDR2 as YFSETQ. The CDR3 consists of 18 residues. CDR3 loop: CASSLAASGRTMYNEQFF. CDR3 nucleotide sequence: TGCGCCAGCAGCTTGGCGGCTAGCGGGAGGACCATGTACAATGAGCAGTTCTTC.

The genes are TRBV19 and TRBJ2-7; 9 bases are shared with TRBD1. Losses at the gene ends were 5 bases for V and 2 bases for J; bases not matched to a gene: 7. The germline V gene has CDR1 LNHDA and CDR2 SQIVND (reference sequence). This CDR3 has 15 amino acids. CDR3 region: CASSPGGQGTYEQYF. Here the CDR3 DNA reads TGTGCCAGTAGTCCGGGGGGACAGGGAACCTACGAGCAGTACTTC.

There are a few counts of this clone. The chain carries TRBV6-5 and TRBJ2-7; D may be TRBD1 (5 bases). CDR3 size: 14 residues. V gave up 8 bases and J gave up 2 bases, with 16 bases separating them. Germline CDR1 MNHEY, CDR2 SVGAGI. The CDR3 coding sequence is TGTGCCAGCCAACCTTTGGGGCTCACCTACGAGCAGTACTTC. Protein: CASQPLGLTYEQYF.

This chain uses TRBV2 with TRBJ1-3, with D possibly TRBD1 on 6 matching bases. Germline lookup yields CDR1 SNHLY and CDR2 FYNNEI. The V end was cut by 6 bases, the J end by 0 bases, with 21 bases between. This CDR3 has 18 residues. In DNA form, the CDR3 reads TGTGCCAGCAGCCTTAGGGGGGGGCTTCTAAGCTCTGGAAACACCATATATTTT. Its translation is CASSLRGGLLSSGNTIYF. The full variable domain, its missing parts supplied by reference TRBV2 and TRBJ1-3, is EPEVTQTPSHQVTQMGQEVILRCVPISNHLYFYWYRQILGQKVEFLVSFYNNEISEKSEIFDDQFSVERPDGSNFTLKIRSTKLEDSAMYFCASSLRGGLLSSGNTIYFGEGSWLTVV.

This chain connects TRBV14 to TRBJ2-5; 8 bases match TRBD2. Losses at the gene ends were 5 bases for V and 2 bases for J; bases not matched to a gene: 13. Germline CDR1 and CDR2: SGHDN and FVKESK. CDR3 length: 17 amino acids. As DNA, the CDR3 is TGTGCCAGCAGCTTCAGGAGGAGAGGGACTAGACAAGAGACCCAGTACTTC. This gives the protein CASSFRRRGTRQETQYF.

The rearrangement links TRBV11-2 to TRBJ1-2; no definite D call. In germline, CDR1 is SGHAT, CDR2 FQNNGV. The CDR3 extends over 13 amino acids. Between the trimmed V and J ends, which lost 1 base and 6 bases, there was a span of 9 bases. CDR3 DNA sequence: TGTGCCAGCAGCTTAGCCGGTTCGAATGGCTACACCTTC. Protein sequence: CASSLAGSNGYTF.

The V and J genes are TRBV2 and TRBJ1-1, with TRBD1 as a possible D gene (5 bases). Per the germline V gene, CDR1 is SNHLY and CDR2 is FYNNEI. Trimming took off 6 bases at V and 5 bases at J, with 19 bases between the two ends. The CDR3 is 15 residues long. CDR3 protein: CASRAGIGAQTEAFF. The DNA of the CDR3 is TGTGCCAGCAGGGCAGGAATAGGGGCGCAGACTGAAGCTTTCTTT.

The rearrangement uses TRBV7-9 and TRBJ2-1, with unresolved D. The CDR3 covers 14 residues. Germline assignment: CDR1 SEHNR and CDR2 FQNEAQ (reference sequence). The V end lost 3 bases, the J end lost 1 base, and 7 bases lay between the germline ends. The CDR3 DNA sequence: TGTGCCAGCAGCTTTGGGCTTTCCTACAATGAGCAGTTCTTC. Encoded protein: CASSFGLSYNEQFF.

The CDR3 DNA reads TGTGCCAGCTCACCATCCGGGGTATTATCTTACGAGCAGTACTTC. Residues: CASSPSGVLSYEQYF. V is TRBV18 and J is TRBJ2-7, with D perhaps matching TRBD2 (5 bases). The CDR3 runs 15 residues. Trimming stripped 2 bases from V and 4 bases from J, with 15 bases between. CDR1 and CDR2 from the germline V gene are KGHSH and LQKENI.

The chain combines TRBV19 with TRBJ1-5, with D unclear. Germline CDR1 and CDR2: LNHDA and SQIVND (reference sequence). This CDR3 contains 16 residues. V lost 3 bases and J 2 bases, leaving 14 bases between the germline ends. The CDR3, as DNA: TGTGCCAGTAGTATCCTTAGGCCGCGGGGCAATCAGCCCCAGCATTTT. Residues: CASSILRPRGNQPQHF.

This chain connects TRBV19 to TRBJ1-4; 7 bases align to TRBD1. With V trimmed by 6 bases and J by 3 bases, 7 bases remained unmatched. Germline V lookup: CDR1 LNHDA, CDR2 SQIVND (reference sequence). There are 15 residues in the CDR3. CDR3: CASSPGTVSNEKLFF. The CDR3 region has the DNA TGTGCCAGTAGCCCGGGGACAGTGTCTAATGAAAAACTGTTTTTT.